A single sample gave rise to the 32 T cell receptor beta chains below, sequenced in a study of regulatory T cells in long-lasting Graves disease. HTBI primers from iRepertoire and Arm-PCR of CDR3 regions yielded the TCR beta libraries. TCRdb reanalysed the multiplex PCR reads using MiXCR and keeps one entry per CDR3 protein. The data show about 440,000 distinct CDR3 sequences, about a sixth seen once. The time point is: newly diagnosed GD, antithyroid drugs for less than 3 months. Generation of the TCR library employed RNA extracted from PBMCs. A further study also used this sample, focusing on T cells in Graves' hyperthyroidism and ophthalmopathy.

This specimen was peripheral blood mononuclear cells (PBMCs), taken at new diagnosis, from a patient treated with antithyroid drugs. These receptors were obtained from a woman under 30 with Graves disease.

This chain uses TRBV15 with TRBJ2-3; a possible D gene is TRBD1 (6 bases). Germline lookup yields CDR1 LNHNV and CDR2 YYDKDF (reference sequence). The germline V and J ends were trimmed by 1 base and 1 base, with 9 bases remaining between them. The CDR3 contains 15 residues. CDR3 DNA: TGTGCCACCAGCAGAGCAGCAGGGGGCACAGATACGCAGTATTTT. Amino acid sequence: CATSRAAGGTDTQYF.

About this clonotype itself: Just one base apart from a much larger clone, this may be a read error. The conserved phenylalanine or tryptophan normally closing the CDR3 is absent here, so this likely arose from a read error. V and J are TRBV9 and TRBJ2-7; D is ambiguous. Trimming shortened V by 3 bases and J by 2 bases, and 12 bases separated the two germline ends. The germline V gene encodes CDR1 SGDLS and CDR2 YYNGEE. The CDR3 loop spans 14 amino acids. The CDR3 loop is CASSASDGPYEQYS. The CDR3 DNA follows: TGTGCCAGCAGCGCCTCGGACGGCCCCTACGAGCAGTACTCC.

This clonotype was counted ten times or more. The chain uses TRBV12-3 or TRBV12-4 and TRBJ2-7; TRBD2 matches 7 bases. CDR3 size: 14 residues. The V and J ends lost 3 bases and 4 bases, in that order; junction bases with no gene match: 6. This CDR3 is CASSFVGGPYEQYF. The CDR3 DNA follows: TGTGCCAGCAGTTTCGTGGGAGGGCCGTACGAGCAGTACTTC.

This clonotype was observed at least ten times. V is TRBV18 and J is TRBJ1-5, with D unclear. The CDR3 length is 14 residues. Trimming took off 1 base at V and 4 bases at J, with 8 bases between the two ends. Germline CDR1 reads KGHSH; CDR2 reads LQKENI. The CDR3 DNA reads TGTGCCAGCTCACCACAGACAATTAATCAGCCCCAGCATTTT. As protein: CASSPQTINQPQHF. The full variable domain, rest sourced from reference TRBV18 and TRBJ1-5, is NAGVMQNPRHLVRRRGQEARLRCSPMKGHSHVYWYRQLPEEGLKFMVYLQKENIIDESGMPKERFSAEFPKEGPSILRIQQVVRGDSAAYFCASSPQTINQPQHFGDGTRLSIL.

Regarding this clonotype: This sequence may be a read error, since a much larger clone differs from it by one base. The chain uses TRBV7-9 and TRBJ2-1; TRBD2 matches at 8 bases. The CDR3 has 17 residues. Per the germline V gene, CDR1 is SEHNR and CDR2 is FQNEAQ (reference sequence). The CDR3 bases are TGTGCCAGCAGCCCCCAGTGGGGTCTAGCGGGTCACAAGGAGCAGTTCTTC. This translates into CASSPQWGLAGHKEQFF.

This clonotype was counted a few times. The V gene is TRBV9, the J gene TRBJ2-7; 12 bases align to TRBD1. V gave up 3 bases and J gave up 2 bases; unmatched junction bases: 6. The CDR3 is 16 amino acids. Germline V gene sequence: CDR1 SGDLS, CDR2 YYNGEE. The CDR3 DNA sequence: TGTGCCAGCAGCGATCCCCGGGACAGGGGGCCCTACGAGCAGTACTTC. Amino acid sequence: CASSDPRDRGPYEQYF.

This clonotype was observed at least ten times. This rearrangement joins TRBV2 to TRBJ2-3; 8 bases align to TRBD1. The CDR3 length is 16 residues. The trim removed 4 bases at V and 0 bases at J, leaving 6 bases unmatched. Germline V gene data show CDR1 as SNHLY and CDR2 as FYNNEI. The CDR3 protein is CASSGETGASTDTQYF. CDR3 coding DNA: TGTGCCAGCAGTGGGGAGACAGGGGCTAGCACAGATACGCAGTATTTT.

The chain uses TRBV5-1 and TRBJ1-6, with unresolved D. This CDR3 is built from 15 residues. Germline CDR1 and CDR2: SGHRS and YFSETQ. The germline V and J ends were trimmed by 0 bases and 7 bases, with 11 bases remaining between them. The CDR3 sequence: CASSLVEGGNSPLHF. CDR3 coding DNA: TGCGCCAGCAGCTTGGTGGAGGGCGGCAATTCACCCCTCCACTTT.

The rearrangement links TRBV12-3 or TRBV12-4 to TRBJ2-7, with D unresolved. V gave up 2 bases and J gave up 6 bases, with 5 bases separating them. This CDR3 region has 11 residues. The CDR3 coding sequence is TGTGCCAGCAGTTTACGTTCCGAGCAGTACTTC. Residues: CASSLRSEQYF.

Here the CDR3 reads CASSLGTSGSWVREQYF. CDR3 in DNA: TGCGCCAGCAGCTTGGGGACTAGCGGGAGTTGGGTGCGTGAGCAGTACTTC. The chain uses TRBV5-1 and TRBJ2-7, with 13 bases identical to TRBD2. The CDR3 loop spans 17 amino acids. Germline CDR1 reads SGHRS; CDR2 reads YFSETQ. With V trimmed by 0 bases and J by 7 bases, 10 bases remained unmatched. The variable domain in full, completed from reference TRBV5-1 and TRBJ2-7, reads KAGVTQTPRYLIKTRGQQVTLSCSPISGHRSVSWYQQTPGQGLQFLFEYFSETQRNKGNFPGRFSGRQFSNSRSEMNVSTLELGDSALYLCASSLGTSGSWVREQYFGPGTRLTVT.

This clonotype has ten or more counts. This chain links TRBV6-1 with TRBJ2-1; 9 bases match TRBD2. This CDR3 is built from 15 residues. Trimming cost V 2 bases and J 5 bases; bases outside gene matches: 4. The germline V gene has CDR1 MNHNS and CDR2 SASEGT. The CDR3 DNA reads TGTGCCAGCAGTGAACTTGCGGGAGGGCACAATGAGCAGTTCTTC. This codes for CASSELAGGHNEQFF.

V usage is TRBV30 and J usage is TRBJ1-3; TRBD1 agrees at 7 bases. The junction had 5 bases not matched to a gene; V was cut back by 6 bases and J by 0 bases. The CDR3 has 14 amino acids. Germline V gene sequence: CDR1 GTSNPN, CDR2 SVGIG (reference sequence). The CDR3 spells CACRDRNSGNTIYF. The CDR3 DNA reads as TGTGCCTGTCGGGACAGAAACTCTGGAAACACCATATATTTT.

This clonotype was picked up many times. The CDR3 spells CASSHPPGQGDEQFF. CDR3 coding DNA: TGTGCCAGCAGTCACCCACCGGGACAGGGAGATGAGCAGTTCTTC. The chain couples TRBV27 to TRBJ2-1; 9 bases are a match to TRBD1. Germline V gives CDR1 MNHEY, CDR2 SMNVEV (reference sequence). V lost 5 bases to trimming and J lost 8 bases; unmatched junction nucleotides: 10. This CDR3 spans 15 amino acids.

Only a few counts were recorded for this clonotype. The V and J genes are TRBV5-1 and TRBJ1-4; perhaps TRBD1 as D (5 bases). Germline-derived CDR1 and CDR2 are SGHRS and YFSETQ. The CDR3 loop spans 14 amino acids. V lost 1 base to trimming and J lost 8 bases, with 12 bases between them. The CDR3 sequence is CASSLKGLSEKLFF. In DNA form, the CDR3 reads TGCGCCAGCAGCTTGAAGGGACTTTCGGAAAAACTGTTTTTT.

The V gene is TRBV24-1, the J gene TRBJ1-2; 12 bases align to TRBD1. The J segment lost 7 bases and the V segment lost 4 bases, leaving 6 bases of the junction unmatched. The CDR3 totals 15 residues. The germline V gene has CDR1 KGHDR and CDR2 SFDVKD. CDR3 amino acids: CATSDQGQGALGYTF. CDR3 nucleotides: TGTGCCACCAGTGACCAGGGACAGGGGGCGCTTGGCTACACCTTC.

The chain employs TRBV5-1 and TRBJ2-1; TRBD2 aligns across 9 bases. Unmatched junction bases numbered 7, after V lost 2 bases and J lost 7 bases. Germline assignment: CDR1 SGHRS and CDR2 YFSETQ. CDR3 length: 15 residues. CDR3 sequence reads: CASSFLAGSRNEQFF. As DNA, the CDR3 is TGCGCCAGCAGCTTTCTAGCGGGGTCTCGGAATGAGCAGTTCTTC.

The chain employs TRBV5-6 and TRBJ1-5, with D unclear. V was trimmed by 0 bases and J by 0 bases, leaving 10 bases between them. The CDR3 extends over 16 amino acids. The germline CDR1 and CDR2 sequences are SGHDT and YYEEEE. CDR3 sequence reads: CASSLGVLPSNQPQHF. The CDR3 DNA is TGTGCCAGCAGCTTGGGGGTCCTTCCTAGCAATCAGCCCCAGCATTTT. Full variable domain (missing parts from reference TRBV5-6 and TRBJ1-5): DAGVTQSPTHLIKTRGQQVTLRCSPKSGHDTVSWYQQALGQGPQFIFQYYEEEERQRGNFPDRFSGHQFPNYSSELNVNALLLGDSALYLCASSLGVLPSNQPQHFGDGTRLSIL.

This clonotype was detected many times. CDR3 in DNA: TGTGCCAGCACCCGGAGTAACACTGAAGCTTTCTTT. Protein product: CASTRSNTEAFF. V is TRBV12-3 or TRBV12-4 and J is TRBJ1-1, with D hard to call. The ends were cut back, 7 bases at V and 2 bases at J, with 8 bases in the middle. This CDR3 comprises 12 residues.

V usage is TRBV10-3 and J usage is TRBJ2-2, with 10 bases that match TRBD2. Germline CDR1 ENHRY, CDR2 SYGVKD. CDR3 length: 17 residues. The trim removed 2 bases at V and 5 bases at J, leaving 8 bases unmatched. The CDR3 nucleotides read TGTGCCATCAGTGAGACCAGCGGGAGGGGAGGTACCGGGGAGCTGTTTTTT. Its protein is CAISETSGRGGTGELFF.

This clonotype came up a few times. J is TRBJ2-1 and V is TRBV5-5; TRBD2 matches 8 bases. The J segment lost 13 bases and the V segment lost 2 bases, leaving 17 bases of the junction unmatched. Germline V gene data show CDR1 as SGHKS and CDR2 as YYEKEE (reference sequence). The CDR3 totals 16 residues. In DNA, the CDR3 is TGTGCCAGCAGCTTTAACGGGAGGGAGCTTTTAAACATTCAGTTCTTC. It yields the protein CASSFNGRELLNIQFF. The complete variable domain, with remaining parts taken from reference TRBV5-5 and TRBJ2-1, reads DAGVTQSPTHLIKTRGQQVTLRCSPISGHKSVSWYQQVLGQGPQFIFQYYEKEERGRGNFPDRFSARQFPNYSSELNVNALLLGDSALYLCASSFNGRELLNIQFFGPGTRLTVL.

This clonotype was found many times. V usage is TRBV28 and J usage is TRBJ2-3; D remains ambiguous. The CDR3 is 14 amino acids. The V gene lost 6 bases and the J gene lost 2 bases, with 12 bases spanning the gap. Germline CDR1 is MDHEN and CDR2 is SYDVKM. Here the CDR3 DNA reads TGTGCCAGCAGCCCTTTTGTCCTCACAGATACGCAGTATTTT. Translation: CASSPFVLTDTQYF. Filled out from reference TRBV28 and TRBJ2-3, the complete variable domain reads DVKVTQSSRYLVKRTGEKVFLECVQDMDHENMFWYRQDPGLGLRLIYFSYDVKMKEKGDIPEGYSVSREKKERFSLILESASTNQTSMYLCASSPFVLTDTQYFGPGTRLTVL.

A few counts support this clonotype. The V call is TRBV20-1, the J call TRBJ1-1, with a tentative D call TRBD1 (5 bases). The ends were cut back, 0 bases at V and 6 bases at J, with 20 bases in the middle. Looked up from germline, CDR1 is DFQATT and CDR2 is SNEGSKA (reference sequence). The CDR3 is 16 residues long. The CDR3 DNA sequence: TGCAGTGCTAGAGATGCCTGGTTACAGGATAAATCTGAAGCTTTCTTT. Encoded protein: CSARDAWLQDKSEAFF.

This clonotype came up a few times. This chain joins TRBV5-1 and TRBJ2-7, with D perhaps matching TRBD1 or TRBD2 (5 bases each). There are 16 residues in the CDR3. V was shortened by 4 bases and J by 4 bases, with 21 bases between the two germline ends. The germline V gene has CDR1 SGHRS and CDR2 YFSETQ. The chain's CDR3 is CASSRDPGVRAYEQYF. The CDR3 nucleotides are TGCGCCAGCAGCCGGGACCCGGGTGTCAGGGCGTACGAGCAGTACTTC.

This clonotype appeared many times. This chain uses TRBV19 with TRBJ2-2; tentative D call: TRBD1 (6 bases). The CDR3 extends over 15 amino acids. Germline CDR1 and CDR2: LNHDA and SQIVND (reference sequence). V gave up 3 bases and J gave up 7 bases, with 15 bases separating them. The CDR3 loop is CASSIRGPSGGELFF. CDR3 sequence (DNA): TGTGCCAGTAGTATCAGGGGACCGTCTGGCGGGGAGCTGTTTTTT.

CDR3 in DNA: TGTGCCAGTAGTATTAGTCTAGCGGGATGGCATGAGCAGTTCTTC. The encoded protein is CASSISLAGWHEQFF. This chain uses TRBV19 with TRBJ2-1; 9 nucleotides align to TRBD2. The CDR3 sequence is 15 residues long. With V trimmed by 3 bases and J by 8 bases, 8 bases remained unmatched. Germline assignment: CDR1 LNHDA and CDR2 SQIVND (reference sequence). The entire variable domain, with the rest obtained from reference TRBV19 and TRBJ2-1, is as follows: DGGITQSPKYLFRKEGQNVTLSCEQNLNHDAMYWYRQDPGQGLRLIYYSQIVNDFQKGDIAEGYSVSREKKESFPLTVTSAQKNPTAFYLCASSISLAGWHEQFFGPGTRLTVL.

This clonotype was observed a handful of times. The CDR3 DNA sequence: TGTGCCATCAGTGAGGGGACAGGGCAAGACAATGAGCAGTTCTTC. Its translation is CAISEGTGQDNEQFF. The V gene is TRBV10-3, the J gene TRBJ2-1, with 9 positions matching TRBD1. With 2 bases clipped from V and 5 bases from J, the junction kept 4 bases outside the gene matches. CDR1 is ENHRY, CDR2 SYGVKD, per germline. The CDR3 is made up of 15 amino acids.

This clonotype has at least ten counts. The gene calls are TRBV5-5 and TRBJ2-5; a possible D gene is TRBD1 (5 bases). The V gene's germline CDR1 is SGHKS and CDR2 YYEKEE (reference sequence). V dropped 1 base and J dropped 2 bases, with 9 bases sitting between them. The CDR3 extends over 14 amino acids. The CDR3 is CASSLTGIQETQYF. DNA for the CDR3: TGTGCCAGCAGCTTGACAGGCATACAAGAGACCCAGTACTTC.

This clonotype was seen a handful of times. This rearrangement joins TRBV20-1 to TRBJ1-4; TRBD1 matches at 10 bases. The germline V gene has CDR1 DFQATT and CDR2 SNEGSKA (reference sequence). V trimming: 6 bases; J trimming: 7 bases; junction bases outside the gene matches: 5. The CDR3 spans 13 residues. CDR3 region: CSARDRGAEKLFF. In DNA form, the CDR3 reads TGCAGTGCCAGGGACAGGGGAGCTGAAAAACTGTTTTTT.

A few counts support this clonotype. Written as DNA, the CDR3 is TGTGCCAGCAGCTCACTAGCGGGACCCTACAATGAGCAGTTCTTC. Encoded protein: CASSSLAGPYNEQFF. The chain has TRBV5-6 and TRBJ2-1, with 10 bases fitting TRBD2. CDR3 length equals 15 residues. CDR1 and CDR2 from the germline V gene are SGHDT and YYEEEE. The V segment lost 3 bases and the J segment 2 bases; nucleotides outside the gene matches: 2.

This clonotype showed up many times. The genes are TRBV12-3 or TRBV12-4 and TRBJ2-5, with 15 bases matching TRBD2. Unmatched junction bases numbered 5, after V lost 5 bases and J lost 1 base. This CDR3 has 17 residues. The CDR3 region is CASSPGTSGRSQETQYF. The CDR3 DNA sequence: TGTGCCAGCAGTCCCGGGACTAGCGGGAGGTCCCAAGAGACCCAGTACTTC.

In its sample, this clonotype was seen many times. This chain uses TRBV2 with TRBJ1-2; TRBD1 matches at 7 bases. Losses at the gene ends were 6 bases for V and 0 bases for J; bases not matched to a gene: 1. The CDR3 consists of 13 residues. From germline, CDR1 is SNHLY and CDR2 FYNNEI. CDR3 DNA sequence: TGTGCCAGCAGGGACAGGACTAACTATGGCTACACCTTC. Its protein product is CASRDRTNYGYTF.

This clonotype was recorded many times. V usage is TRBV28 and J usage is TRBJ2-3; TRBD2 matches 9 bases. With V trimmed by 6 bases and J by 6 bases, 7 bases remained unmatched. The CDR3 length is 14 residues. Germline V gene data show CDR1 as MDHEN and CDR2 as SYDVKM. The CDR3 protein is CASRAGGLWDTQYF. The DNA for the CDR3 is TGTGCCAGCAGGGCGGGAGGGCTTTGGGATACGCAGTATTTT.